This entry features one T cell receptor (beta chain) sequence. As yet, its antigen is unknown. Two oligonucleotides, mixed equimolar, formed the beta constant-region primer covering TRBC1 and TRBC2. TCRdb processed the UMI-ligation and nested PCR reads anew with MiXCR; each CDR3 protein has one entry. The repertoire has around 160,000 distinct CDR3 sequences, 15% to 20% of them found once; the top ten carry around 0.14%. Germline V lookup: CDR1 LGHDT, CDR2 YNNKEL (reference sequence). V shed 2 bases, J shed 10 bases, and the junction held 8 bases outside the gene matches. This CDR3 is built from 15 residues. These data belong to a study of naive and memory T cell subsets. Study-wide results and caveats: RNA-based TCR counts may shift with T cell activation and differentiation. In CD4 and CD8 cells, diversity dropped from naive through EMRA.

From the second PCR step, alpha and beta chains were amplified apart. Sequencing input: naive CD4+ T cells from blood. The genes are TRBV3-1 and TRBJ2-2; 9 bases match TRBD2. The TCR sequence derives from a human donor in good health. CDR3 bases: TGTGCCAGCAGCCAATCGGCTAGCGGGACTGAGGAGCTGTTTTTT. Its translation is CASSQSASGTEELFF.